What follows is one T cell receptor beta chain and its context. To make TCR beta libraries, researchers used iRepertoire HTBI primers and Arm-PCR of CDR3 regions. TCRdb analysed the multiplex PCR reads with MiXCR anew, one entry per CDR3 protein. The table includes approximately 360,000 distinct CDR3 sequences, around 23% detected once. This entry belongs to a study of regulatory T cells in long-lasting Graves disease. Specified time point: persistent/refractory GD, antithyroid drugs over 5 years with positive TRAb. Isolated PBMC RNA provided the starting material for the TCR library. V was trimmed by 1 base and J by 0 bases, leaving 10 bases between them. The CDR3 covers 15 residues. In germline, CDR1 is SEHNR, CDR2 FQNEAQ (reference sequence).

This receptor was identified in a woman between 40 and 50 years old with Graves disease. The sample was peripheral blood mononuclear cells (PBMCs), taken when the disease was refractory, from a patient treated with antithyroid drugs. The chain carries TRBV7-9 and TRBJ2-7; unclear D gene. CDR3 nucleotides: TGTGCCAGCAGCTTAGGTCCGTTCAGCTCCTACGAGCAGTACTTC. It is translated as CASSLGPFSSYEQYF.